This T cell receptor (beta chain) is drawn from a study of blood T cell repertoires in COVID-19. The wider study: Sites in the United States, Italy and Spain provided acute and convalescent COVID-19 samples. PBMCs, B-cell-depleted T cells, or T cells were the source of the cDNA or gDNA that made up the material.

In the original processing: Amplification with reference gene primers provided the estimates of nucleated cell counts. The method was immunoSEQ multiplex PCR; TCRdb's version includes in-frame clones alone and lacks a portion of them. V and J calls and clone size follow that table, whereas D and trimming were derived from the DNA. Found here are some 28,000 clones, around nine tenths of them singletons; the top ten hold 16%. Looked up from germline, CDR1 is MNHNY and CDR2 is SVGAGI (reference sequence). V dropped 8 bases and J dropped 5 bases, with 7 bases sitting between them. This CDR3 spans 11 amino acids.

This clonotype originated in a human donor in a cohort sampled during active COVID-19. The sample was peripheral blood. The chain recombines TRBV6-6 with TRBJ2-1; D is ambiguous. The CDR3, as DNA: TGTGCCAGCGCTATCGACAATGAGCAGTTCTTC. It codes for CASAIDNEQFF.